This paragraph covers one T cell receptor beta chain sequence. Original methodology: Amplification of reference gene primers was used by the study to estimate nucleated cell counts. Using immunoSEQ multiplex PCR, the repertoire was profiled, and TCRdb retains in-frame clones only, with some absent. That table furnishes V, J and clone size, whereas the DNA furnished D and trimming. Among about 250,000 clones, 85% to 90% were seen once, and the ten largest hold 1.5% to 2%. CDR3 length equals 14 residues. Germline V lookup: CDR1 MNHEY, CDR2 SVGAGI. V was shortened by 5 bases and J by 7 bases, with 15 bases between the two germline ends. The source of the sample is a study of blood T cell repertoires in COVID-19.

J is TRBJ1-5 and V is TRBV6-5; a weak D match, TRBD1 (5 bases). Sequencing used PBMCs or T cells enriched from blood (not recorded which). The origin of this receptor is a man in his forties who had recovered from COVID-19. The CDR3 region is CASSPEQPGQPQHF. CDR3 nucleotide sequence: TGTGCCAGCAGTCCCGAGCAGCCAGGGCAGCCCCAGCATTTT.